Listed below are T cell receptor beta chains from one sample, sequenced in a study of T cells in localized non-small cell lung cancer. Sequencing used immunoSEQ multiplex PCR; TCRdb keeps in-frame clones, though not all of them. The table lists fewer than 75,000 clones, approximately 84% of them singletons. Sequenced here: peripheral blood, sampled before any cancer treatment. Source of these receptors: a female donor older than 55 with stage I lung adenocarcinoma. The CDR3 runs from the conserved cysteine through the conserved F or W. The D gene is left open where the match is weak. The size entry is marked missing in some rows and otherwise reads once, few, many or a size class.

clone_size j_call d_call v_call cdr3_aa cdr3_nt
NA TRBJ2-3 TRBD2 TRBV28 CASSLETSGTDTQYF TGTGCCAGCAGTTTGGAGACTAGCGGGACCGATACGCAGTATTTT
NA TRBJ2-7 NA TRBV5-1 CASSWLSIGNEQYF TGCGCCAGCAGCTGGCTCTCGATCGGCAACGAGCAGTACTTC
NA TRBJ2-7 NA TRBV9 CASSPIRDLSYEQYF TGTGCCAGCAGCCCCATCCGGGACCTATCCTACGAGCAGTACTTC
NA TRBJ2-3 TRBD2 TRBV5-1 CASTLLGRGVSDTQYF TGCGCCAGCACCCTCCTGGGGCGGGGGGTTTCGGATACGCAGTATTTT
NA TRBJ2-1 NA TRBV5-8 CASSSGTYNEQFF TGTGCCAGCAGCTCCGGGACCTACAATGAGCAGTTCTTC
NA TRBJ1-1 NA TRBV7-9 CASSLADQGKNTEAFF TGTGCCAGCAGCTTAGCGGATCAGGGGAAGAACACTGAAGCTTTCTTT
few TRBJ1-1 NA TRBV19 CASSIRANTEAFF TGTGCCAGTAGTATCAGGGCGAACACTGAAGCTTTCTTT
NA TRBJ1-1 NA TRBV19 CASSILVNTEAFF TGTGCCAGTAGTATCTTGGTGAACACTGAAGCTTTCTTT
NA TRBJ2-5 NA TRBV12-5 CASGLVSLTQYF TGTGCTAGTGGTTTGGTATCCCTGACCCAGTACTTC
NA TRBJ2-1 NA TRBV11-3 CASRHRAGYNEQFF TGTGCCAGCAGGCACCGGGCGGGTTACAATGAGCAGTTCTTC
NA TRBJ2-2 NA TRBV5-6 CASSVDRTGELFF TGTGCCAGCAGCGTGGATCGCACCGGGGAGCTGTTTTTT
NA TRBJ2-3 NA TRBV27 CASSFPTGTQYF TGTGCCAGCAGTTTCCCCACGGGTACGCAGTATTTT
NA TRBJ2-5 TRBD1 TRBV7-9 CASSQWTGGAETQYF TGTGCCAGCAGTCAATGGACAGGGGGCGCGGAGACCCAGTACTTC
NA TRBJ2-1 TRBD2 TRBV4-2 CASSPYAAGGRPFLQFF TGTGCCAGCAGCCCCTATGCAGCGGGGGGTCGTCCGTTTCTGCAGTTCTTC
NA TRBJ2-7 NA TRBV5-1 CASSLEGRDLTSEQYF TGCGCCAGCAGCTTGGAGGGACGGGATTTAACCTCCGAGCAGTACTTC
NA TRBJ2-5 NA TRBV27 CASSPRVPQETQYF TGTGCCAGCAGTCCCAGGGTCCCGCAAGAGACCCAGTACTTC
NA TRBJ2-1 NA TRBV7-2 CASGKGSSYNEQFF TGTGCCAGCGGGAAGGGATCGTCCTACAATGAGCAGTTCTTC